A single T cell receptor (beta chain) is shown here with its context. Its target is unknown. The data are from a study of T-cell reconstitution after alpha-beta-depleted transplantation in children. Study findings and constraints: Reported findings indicate that, about two months after transplant, alpha-beta T cells came from several hundred expanded clones, which were derived from non-depleted graft cells. There were some patients whose high TCRbeta diversity at day 60 came from surviving recipient T cells and thymic progenitors. At one year after transplant, newly produced T cells mostly accounted for T-cell counts and diversity.

Unique molecular identifiers were incorporated during preparation of the TCRbeta library. Each CDR3 protein is one row after TCRdb ran MiXCR on the PCR reads. The sample lists about 250,000 distinct CDR3 sequences; roughly a quarter were seen once. V lost 0 bases and J lost 5; bases outside the gene matches: 7. Germline V gene sequence: CDR1 SGDLS, CDR2 YYNGEE. The length of the CDR3 is 16 residues. Sequences were derived from PBMCs, mostly from graft donor cells, sampled 360 days after TCRalphabeta/CD19-depleted stem cell transplant. This chain links TRBV9 with TRBJ2-5; 10 bases align to TRBD2. The clonotype originates from a female patient aged 2 to 10 who had a stem cell transplant for congenital amegakaryocytic thrombocytopenia, so the T cells may come from the graft donor. The CDR3 bases are TGTGCCAGCAGCGTAGCGGGACTAGCGTTTTCGGAGACCCAGTACTTC. Translation: CASSVAGLAFSETQYF.